These T cell receptor beta chains were read from a single sample in a study of CD8 T cells in Susac syndrome. Each CDR3 protein gets one entry after TCRdb re-called the immunoSEQ multiplex PCR reads with MiXCR. The sample includes about 180,000 distinct CDR3 sequences, about 93% of them seen just once. Sequencing input: CD4+ T cells from PBMCs. These receptors came from a human donor with multiple sclerosis. Both conserved end residues are part of each CDR3. The order of the fields is D gene, CDR3 length, J gene, clone size, V gene, CDR3 protein, CDR3 DNA. The D gene is left open where the match is weak. The size field is filled for only some rows; it gives once, few, many or a size class.

D gene: NA; CDR3 length: 14; J gene: TRBJ1-1; clone size: NA; V gene: TRBV6-5; CDR3 protein: CASSLGRLSTEAFF; CDR3 DNA: TGTGCCAGCAGCCTGGGACGGTTGAGCACTGAAGCTTTCTTT
D gene: NA; CDR3 length: 14; J gene: TRBJ2-6; clone size: NA; V gene: TRBV4-3; CDR3 protein: CASSQGRGANVLTF; CDR3 DNA: TGCGCCAGCAGCCAGGGCAGGGGGGCCAACGTCCTGACTTTC
D gene: NA; CDR3 length: 16; J gene: TRBJ2-5; clone size: NA; V gene: TRBV7-9; CDR3 protein: CASSTPEQAHQETQYF; CDR3 DNA: TGTGCCAGCAGCACCCCGGAACAGGCCCACCAAGAGACCCAGTACTTC
D gene: TRBD1; CDR3 length: 16; J gene: TRBJ1-4; clone size: NA; V gene: TRBV7-2; CDR3 protein: CASSLASGTVYEKLFF; CDR3 DNA: TGTGCCAGCAGCTTAGCATCCGGGACAGTTTATGAAAAACTGTTTTTT
D gene: NA; CDR3 length: 12; J gene: TRBJ2-3; clone size: few; V gene: TRBV2; CDR3 protein: CASSEPPGTQYF; CDR3 DNA: TGTGCCAGCAGTGAGCCCCCCGGTACGCAGTATTTT
D gene: TRBD2; CDR3 length: 15; J gene: TRBJ2-7; clone size: NA; V gene: TRBV27; CDR3 protein: CASSARLAGSYEQYF; CDR3 DNA: TGTGCCAGCAGTGCCCGACTAGCGGGGTCTTACGAGCAGTACTTC
D gene: NA; CDR3 length: 16; J gene: TRBJ1-2; clone size: NA; V gene: TRBV27; CDR3 protein: CASSLEGSTSAGGYTF; CDR3 DNA: TGTGCCAGCAGTTTAGAAGGTAGTACGTCCGCGGGTGGCTACACCTTC
D gene: NA; CDR3 length: 16; J gene: TRBJ1-3; clone size: NA; V gene: TRBV27; CDR3 protein: CASSLSWGTGRNTIYF; CDR3 DNA: TGTGCCAGCAGTTTGTCTTGGGGGACGGGACGAAACACCATATATTTT
D gene: TRBD2; CDR3 length: 16; J gene: TRBJ2-1; clone size: NA; V gene: TRBV14; CDR3 protein: CASSQGLAIHPNEQFF; CDR3 DNA: TGTGCCAGCAGCCAGGGACTAGCAATCCATCCCAATGAGCAGTTCTTC
D gene: NA; CDR3 length: 10; J gene: TRBJ2-7; clone size: NA; V gene: TRBV2; CDR3 protein: CASSVGEQYF; CDR3 DNA: TGTGCCAGCAGTGTGGGCGAGCAGTACTTC
D gene: NA; CDR3 length: 13; J gene: TRBJ2-5; clone size: few; V gene: TRBV7-9; CDR3 protein: CASSLPGGETQYF; CDR3 DNA: TGTGCCAGCAGCTTGCCGGGTGGAGAGACCCAGTACTTC
D gene: NA; CDR3 length: 15; J gene: TRBJ2-5; clone size: NA; V gene: TRBV19; CDR3 protein: CASSRSGTARETQYF; CDR3 DNA: TGTGCCAGTAGCCGGTCCGGGACTGCACGGGAGACCCAGTACTTC
D gene: NA; CDR3 length: 11; J gene: TRBJ1-1; clone size: NA; V gene: TRBV25-1; CDR3 protein: CASSATAEAFF; CDR3 DNA: TGTGCCAGCAGTGCGACCGCCGAAGCTTTCTTT
D gene: NA; CDR3 length: 15; J gene: TRBJ1-5; clone size: NA; V gene: TRBV6-2/TRBV6-3; CDR3 protein: CASRPRQKVDQPQHF; CDR3 DNA: TGTGCCAGCAGACCCAGACAGAAGGTGGATCAGCCCCAGCATTTT
D gene: TRBD1; CDR3 length: 14; J gene: TRBJ1-2; clone size: NA; V gene: TRBV28; CDR3 protein: CASSLSDRAGGYTF; CDR3 DNA: TGTGCCAGCAGTTTATCGGACAGGGCGGGGGGCTACACCTTC
D gene: NA; CDR3 length: 16; J gene: TRBJ2-7; clone size: few; V gene: TRBV12-3/TRBV12-4; CDR3 protein: CASSLRRLAEIYEQYF; CDR3 DNA: TGTGCCAGCAGCCTCAGACGTCTGGCGGAGATATACGAGCAGTACTTC
D gene: NA; CDR3 length: 13; J gene: TRBJ1-1; clone size: NA; V gene: TRBV30; CDR3 protein: CAWSLRGNTEAFF; CDR3 DNA: TGTGCCTGGAGTCTCAGGGGAAACACTGAAGCTTTCTTT
D gene: NA; CDR3 length: 14; J gene: TRBJ2-5; clone size: once; V gene: TRBV28; CDR3 protein: CASISLGGKETQYF; CDR3 DNA: TGTGCCAGCATCTCCTTGGGGGGCAAAGAGACCCAGTACTTC
D gene: NA; CDR3 length: 15; J gene: TRBJ1-5; clone size: NA; V gene: TRBV19; CDR3 protein: CASSPLGGVNQPQHF; CDR3 DNA: TGTGCCAGTAGTCCCTTGGGAGGAGTCAATCAGCCCCAGCATTTT
D gene: NA; CDR3 length: 14; J gene: TRBJ2-7; clone size: NA; V gene: TRBV5-4; CDR3 protein: CASSLRQGTYEQYF; CDR3 DNA: TGTGCCAGCAGCTTGCGGCAGGGGACCTACGAGCAGTACTTC
D gene: TRBD2; CDR3 length: 12; J gene: TRBJ2-5; clone size: NA; V gene: TRBV30; CDR3 protein: CAWSTGGETQYF; CDR3 DNA: TGTGCCTGGAGCACCGGGGGGGAGACCCAGTACTTC
D gene: TRBD2; CDR3 length: 18; J gene: TRBJ2-1; clone size: NA; V gene: TRBV20-1; CDR3 protein: CSAREWTSGGSSYNEQFF; CDR3 DNA: TGCAGTGCTAGAGAATGGACTAGCGGGGGTAGCTCCTACAATGAGCAGTTCTTC
D gene: NA; CDR3 length: 14; J gene: TRBJ1-2; clone size: NA; V gene: TRBV14; CDR3 protein: CASSRFEEPTGYTF; CDR3 DNA: TGTGCCAGCAGCCGCTTTGAGGAACCCACCGGCTACACCTTC